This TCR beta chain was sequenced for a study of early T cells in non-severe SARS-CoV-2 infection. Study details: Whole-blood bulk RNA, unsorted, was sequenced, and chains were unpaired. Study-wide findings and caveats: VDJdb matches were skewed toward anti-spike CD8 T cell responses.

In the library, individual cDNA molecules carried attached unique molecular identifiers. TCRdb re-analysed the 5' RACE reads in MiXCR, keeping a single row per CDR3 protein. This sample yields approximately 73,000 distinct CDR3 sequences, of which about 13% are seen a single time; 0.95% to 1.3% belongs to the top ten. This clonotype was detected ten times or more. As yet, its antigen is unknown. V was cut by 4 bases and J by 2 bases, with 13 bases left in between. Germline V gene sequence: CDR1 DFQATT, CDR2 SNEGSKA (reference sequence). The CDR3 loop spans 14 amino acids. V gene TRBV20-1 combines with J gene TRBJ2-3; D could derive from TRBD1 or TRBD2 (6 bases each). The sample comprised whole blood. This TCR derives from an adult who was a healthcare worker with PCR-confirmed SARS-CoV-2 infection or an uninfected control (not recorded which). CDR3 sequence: CSAIVGGITDTQYF. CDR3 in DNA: TGCAGTGCTATCGTGGGGGGCATCACAGATACGCAGTATTTT.